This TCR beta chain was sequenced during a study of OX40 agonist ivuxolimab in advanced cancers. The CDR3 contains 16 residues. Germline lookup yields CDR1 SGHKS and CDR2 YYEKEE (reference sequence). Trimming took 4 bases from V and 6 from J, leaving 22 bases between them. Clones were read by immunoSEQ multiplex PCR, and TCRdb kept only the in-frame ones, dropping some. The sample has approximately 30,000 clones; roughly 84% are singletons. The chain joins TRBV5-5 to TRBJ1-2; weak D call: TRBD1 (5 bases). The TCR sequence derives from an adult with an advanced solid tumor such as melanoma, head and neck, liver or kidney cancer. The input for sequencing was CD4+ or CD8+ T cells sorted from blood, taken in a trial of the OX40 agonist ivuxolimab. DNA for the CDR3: TGTGCCAGCAGCCCTTCTGGACTCCCGGGCAGGGATGGCTACACCTTC. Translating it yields CASSPSGLPGRDGYTF.